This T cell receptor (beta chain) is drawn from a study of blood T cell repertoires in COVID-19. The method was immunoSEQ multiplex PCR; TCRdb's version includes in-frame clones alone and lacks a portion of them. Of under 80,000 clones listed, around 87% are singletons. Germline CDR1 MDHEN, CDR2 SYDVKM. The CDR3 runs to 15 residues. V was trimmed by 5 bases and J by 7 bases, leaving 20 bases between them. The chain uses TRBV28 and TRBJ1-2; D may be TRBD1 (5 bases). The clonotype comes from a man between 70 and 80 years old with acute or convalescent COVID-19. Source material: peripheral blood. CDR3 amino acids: CASSQLAGGAVGYTF. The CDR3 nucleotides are TGTGCCAGCAGTCAACTAGCGGGGGGTGCGGTTGGCTACACCTTC.